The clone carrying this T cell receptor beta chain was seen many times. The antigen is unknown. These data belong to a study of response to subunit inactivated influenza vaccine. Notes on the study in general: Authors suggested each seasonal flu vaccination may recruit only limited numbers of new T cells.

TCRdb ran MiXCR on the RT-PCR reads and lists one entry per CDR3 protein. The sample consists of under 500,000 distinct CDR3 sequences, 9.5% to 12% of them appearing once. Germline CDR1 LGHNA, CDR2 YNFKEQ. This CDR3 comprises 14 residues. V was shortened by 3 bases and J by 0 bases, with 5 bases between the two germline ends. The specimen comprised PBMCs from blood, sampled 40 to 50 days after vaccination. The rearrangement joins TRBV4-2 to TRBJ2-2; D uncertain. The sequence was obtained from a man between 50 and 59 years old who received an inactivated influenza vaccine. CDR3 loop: CASSQHTNTGELFF. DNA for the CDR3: TGTGCCAGCAGCCAGCACACGAACACCGGGGAGCTGTTTTTT.